Below, one TCR beta chain is given with its context. From its re-call of the 5' RACE reads, TCRdb lists each CDR3 protein once, without DNA. This sample's clone table lists a few hundred thousand distinct CDR3 sequences. This sample is drawn from a study of monozygotic twins with inflammatory bowel disease. The CDR3 runs 15 residues. The germline CDR1 and CDR2 sequences are LNHNV and YYDKDF (reference sequence). This chain joins TRBV15 and TRBJ1-5; TCRdb lists TRBD1, though no DNA is available to test this call. The receptor's source is a human donor with ulcerative colitis or Crohn's disease, or a healthy co-twin of an affected twin (not recorded which). Sequencing was done on a sample of blood. The CDR3 region is CATSRNRVFDQPQHF.